These 5 T cell receptor beta chains originate from one sample sequenced in a study of cytomegalovirus exposure and HLA in healthy donors listed by TCRdb under 2017. The library was made by the immunoSEQ multiplex PCR assay. For the multiplex PCR, a mixture combining 60 forward primers for TCR Vbeta segments and 13 reverse primers for TCR Jbeta segments was used. Imported from immuneACCESS, the table was reduced by TCRdb to in-frame sequences with V and J called. These copies leave out some clones; in studies compared against another copy, an unresolved V gene accounts for under half, and the cause of the remainder is not known. This sample's records show about 150,000 clones. Roughly 2% of the sample belongs to the ten largest clones. What was sequenced was PBMCs. These receptors were obtained from a man younger than 45 in good health and CMV-seronegative.

This sequence joins TRBV7-8 and TRBJ2-4; a weak D match, TRBD2 (6 bases). Germline V gene data show CDR1 as SGHVS and CDR2 as FQNEAQ. V lost 3 bases and J 0 bases, leaving 6 bases between the germline ends. The CDR3 covers 14 residues. The CDR3 loop reads CASSLGLAKNIQYF. In DNA form, the CDR3 reads TGTGCCAGCAGCTTGGGACTAGCCAAAAACATTCAGTACTTC.

The chain uses TRBV7-2 and TRBJ2-1; weak D call: TRBD2 (5 bases). The CDR3 runs 15 residues. V dropped 4 bases and J dropped 2 bases, with 12 bases sitting between them. Germline CDR1 is SGHTA and CDR2 is FQGNSA. The DNA of the CDR3 is TGTGCCAGCAGCTCGTACCTCGGGACCTACAATGAGCAGTTCTTC. Translation: CASSSYLGTYNEQFF.

V and J are TRBV6-4 and TRBJ2-3, with 12 positions matching TRBD2. V was pared by 4 bases and J by 4 bases, with 0 bases of the junction left unmatched. From germline, CDR1 is MRHNA and CDR2 SNTAGT. The CDR3 covers 14 residues. This CDR3 reads CASSGLAGADTQYF. DNA of the CDR3: TGTGCCAGCAGTGGACTAGCGGGAGCAGATACGCAGTATTTT.

The V gene is TRBV5-1, the J gene TRBJ2-1, with TRBD2 identical over 14 bases. In germline, CDR1 is SGHRS, CDR2 YFSETQ. Trimming cost V 4 bases and J 8 bases; bases outside gene matches: 8. This CDR3 has 16 amino acids. CDR3 bases: TGCGCCAGCAGCGAGGGACTAGCGGGGGCTTGGGATGAGCAGTTCTTC. Translated: CASSEGLAGAWDEQFF.

This chain joins TRBV6-6 and TRBJ1-2; tentative D call: TRBD1 (6 bases). The CDR3 spans 15 residues. The germline gives CDR1 MNHNY, CDR2 SVGAGI (reference sequence). The V end was cut by 0 bases, the J end by 2 bases, with 10 bases between. The CDR3 is CASSYSRQGNYGYTF. The CDR3 nucleotides read TGTGCCAGCAGTTACTCGAGGCAGGGGAACTATGGCTACACCTTC.